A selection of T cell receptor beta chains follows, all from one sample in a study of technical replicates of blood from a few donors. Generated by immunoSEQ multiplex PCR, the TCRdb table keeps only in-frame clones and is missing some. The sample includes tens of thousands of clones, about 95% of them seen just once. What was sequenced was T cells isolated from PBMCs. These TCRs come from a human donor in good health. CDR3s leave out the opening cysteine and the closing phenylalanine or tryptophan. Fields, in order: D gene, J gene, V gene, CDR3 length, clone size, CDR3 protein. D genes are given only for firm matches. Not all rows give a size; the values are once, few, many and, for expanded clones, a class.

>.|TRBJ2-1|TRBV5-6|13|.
ASSWYSPGLDEQF
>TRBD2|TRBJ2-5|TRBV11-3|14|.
ASSLRGTSGQETQY
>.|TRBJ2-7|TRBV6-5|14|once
ASSYSVMQVTYEQY
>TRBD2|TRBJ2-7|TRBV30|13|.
AWSVFSGSSYEQY
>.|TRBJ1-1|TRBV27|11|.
ASSFYRNTEAF
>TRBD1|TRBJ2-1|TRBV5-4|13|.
ASSLGPGGPDEQF
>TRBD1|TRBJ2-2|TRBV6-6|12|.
ASSRTGAIGELF
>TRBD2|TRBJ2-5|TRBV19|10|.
ASSPSGETQY
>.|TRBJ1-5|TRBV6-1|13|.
ASTRTRDGNQPQH
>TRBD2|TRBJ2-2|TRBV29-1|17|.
SATPYLLREGLGSGELF
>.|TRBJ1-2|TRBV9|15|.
ASSVARAWTTNYGYT
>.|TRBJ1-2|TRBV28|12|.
ASKGVPPDYGYT